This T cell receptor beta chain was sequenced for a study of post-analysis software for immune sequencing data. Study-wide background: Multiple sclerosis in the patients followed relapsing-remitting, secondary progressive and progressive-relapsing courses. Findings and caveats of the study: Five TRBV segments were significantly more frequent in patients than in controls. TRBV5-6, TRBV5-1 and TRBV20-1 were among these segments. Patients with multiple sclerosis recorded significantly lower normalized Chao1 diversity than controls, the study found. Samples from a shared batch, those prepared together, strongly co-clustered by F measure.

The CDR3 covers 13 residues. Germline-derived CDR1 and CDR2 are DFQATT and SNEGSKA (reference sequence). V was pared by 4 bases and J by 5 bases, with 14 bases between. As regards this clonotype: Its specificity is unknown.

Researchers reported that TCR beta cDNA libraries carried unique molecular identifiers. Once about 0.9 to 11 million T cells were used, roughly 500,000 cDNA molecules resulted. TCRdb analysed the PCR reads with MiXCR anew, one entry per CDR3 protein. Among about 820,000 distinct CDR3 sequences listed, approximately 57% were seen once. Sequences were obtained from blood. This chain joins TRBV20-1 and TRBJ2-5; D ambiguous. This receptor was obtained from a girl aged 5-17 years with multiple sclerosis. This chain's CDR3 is CSAIIPLSETQYF. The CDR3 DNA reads TGCAGTGCTATCATCCCCCTTAGCGAGACCCAGTACTTC.